The clone carrying this T cell receptor beta chain was seen only once. This specimen belongs to a study of blood T cell repertoires in COVID-19. Study overall: Sites across the United States, Italy and Spain contributed samples from acute and convalescent COVID-19. T cells, B-cell-depleted T cells, or PBMCs provided the cDNA or gDNA that served as material.

Study processing details: From reference gene primer amplification, estimates of nucleated cell counts were derived. Sequencing used immunoSEQ multiplex PCR; TCRdb keeps in-frame clones, though not all of them. V and J calls and clone size come straight from that table; D and trimming were deduced from the DNA. The sample records 55,000 to 80,000 clones, 75% to 90% being singletons. Germline V gene lookup returns CDR1 MNHEY and CDR2 SMNVEV (reference sequence). This CDR3 is built from 21 residues. J was trimmed by 0 bases and V by 2 bases; bases with no gene match: 10. The sequence was obtained from a man in his fifties with active COVID-19. Sequencing used peripheral blood. The chain combines TRBV27 with TRBJ2-1; 16 positions agree with TRBD2. CDR3 protein: CASSLIWEGLAGGSSYNEQFF. CDR3 DNA sequence: TGTGCCAGCAGTTTAATCTGGGAGGGACTAGCGGGGGGGAGCTCCTACAATGAGCAGTTCTTC.